This passage covers 5 T cell receptor beta chains from one sample sequenced in a study of OX40 agonist ivuxolimab in advanced cancers. Measured with immunoSEQ multiplex PCR; TCRdb has only the in-frame clones, and not every one. The sample has 35,000 to 55,000 clones, 75% to 90% seen once. The material was CD4+ or CD8+ T cells sorted from blood, obtained in a trial of the OX40 agonist ivuxolimab. Every receptor here comes from an adult with an advanced solid tumor such as melanoma, head and neck, liver or kidney cancer.

The rearrangement links TRBV7-8 to TRBJ2-7; no clear D. The V end lost 0 bases, the J end lost 0 bases, and 6 bases lay between the germline ends. Germline CDR1 is SGHVS and CDR2 is FQNEAQ. The CDR3 extends over 14 amino acids. The CDR3 protein is CASSLAGVSYEQYF. In DNA form, the CDR3 reads TGTGCCAGCAGCTTAGCGGGCGTCTCCTACGAGCAGTACTTC.

The DNA of the CDR3 is TGTGCCAGCACGGGACAGGGGGACACCGGGGAGCTGTTTTTT. Residues: CASTGQGDTGELFF. The rearrangement joins TRBV13 to TRBJ2-2, with 11 bases fitting TRBD1. In germline, CDR1 is PRHDT, CDR2 FYEKMQ (reference sequence). This CDR3 is built from 14 residues. The ends lost 7 bases at V and 3 bases at J; junction bases unmatched: 1.

This sequence joins TRBV9 and TRBJ2-7, with 9 bases aligning to TRBD2. The CDR3 is 14 residues long. Germline-derived CDR1 and CDR2 are SGDLS and YYNGEE. V shed 2 bases and J 6 bases; nucleotides not matched to a gene: 6. The CDR3 coding sequence is TGTGCCAGCAGCGTGGCGGGGGGGCCGGGCGAGCAGTACTTC. Its translation is CASSVAGGPGEQYF.

The V gene is TRBV28, the J gene TRBJ1-5; a weak D match, TRBD1 (5 bases). The CDR3 spans 11 residues. Germline V gives CDR1 MDHEN, CDR2 SYDVKM. Trimming stripped 5 bases from V and 11 bases from J, with 10 bases between. CDR3 amino acids: CASSPGTAQHF. DNA for the CDR3: TGTGCCAGCAGTCCCGGGACGGCCCAGCATTTT. Supplemented by reference TRBV28 and TRBJ1-5, the full variable domain reads DVKVTQSSRYLVKRTGEKVFLECVQDMDHENMFWYRQDPGLGLRLIYFSYDVKMKEKGDIPEGYSVSREKKERFSLILESASTNQTSMYLCASSPGTAQHFGDGTRLSIL.

The chain carries TRBV5-6 and TRBJ2-5; D call uncertain. Germline CDR1 and CDR2: SGHDT and YYEEEE. The CDR3 totals 15 residues. Trimming stripped 1 base from V and 0 bases from J, with 10 bases between. The CDR3 protein is CASSLWQAYQETQYF. DNA for the CDR3: TGTGCCAGCAGCTTGTGGCAGGCATACCAAGAGACCCAGTACTTC. Looking up the rest from reference TRBV5-6 and TRBJ2-5 gives the full variable domain: DAGVTQSPTHLIKTRGQQVTLRCSPKSGHDTVSWYQQALGQGPQFIFQYYEEEERQRGNFPDRFSGHQFPNYSSELNVNALLLGDSALYLCASSLWQAYQETQYFGPGTRLLVL.